The 2 T cell receptor beta chains in this list originate from one sample, sequenced in a study of blood T cell repertoires in COVID-19. Only in-frame clones appear in the TCRdb table, and some are missing; sequencing was by immunoSEQ multiplex PCR. The sample has about 180,000 clones, roughly nine tenths seen once; the top ten hold less than 25%. The specimen was peripheral blood. The receptor set was obtained from a man aged 70 or older with active or convalescent COVID-19.

The chain has TRBV6-2 or TRBV6-3 and TRBJ2-7; TRBD1 matches 7 bases. V shed 2 bases, J shed 0 bases, and the junction held 4 bases outside the gene matches. Per germline, CDR1 MNHEY and CDR2 SVGEGT. The CDR3 is made up of 15 amino acids. This CDR3 reads CASSYRGQSSYEQYF. CDR3 nucleotide sequence: TGTGCCAGCAGTTACCGGGGACAGAGCTCCTACGAGCAGTACTTC.

In DNA, the CDR3 is TGTGCCTGGAGTGAGACAAGAGCTTTCTTT. Encoded protein: CAWSETRAFF. The rearrangement uses TRBV30 and TRBJ1-1; D call uncertain. Germline V lookup: CDR1 GTSNPN, CDR2 SVGIG (reference sequence). The CDR3 is 10 residues long. V lost 1 base and J lost 10, with 7 bases in between.